The sequence of this T cell receptor beta chain was determined in a study of shared clonotypes between healthy human individuals. On the study more broadly: There were three CD4 naive, three CD4 memory, two CD8 naive and one CD8 memory plates per donor.

Each cell subset's genomic DNA was divided evenly among several immunoSEQ plates. The method was immunoSEQ multiplex PCR; TCRdb's version includes in-frame clones alone and lacks a portion of them. The sample comprises roughly 1,100,000 clones, about 70% of which are singletons, and around 1.4% rests with the top ten. In the case of this clone: Its antigen remains unidentified.

Regarding the study as a whole: All-four-donor shared clonotypes had higher generation probabilities than non-shared clonotypes did. Generally, naive subsets came out with larger estimated richness than memory subsets.

CDR3 length equals 16 residues. Trimming left V 4 bases short and J 1 base short, with 16 bases between. Germline-derived CDR1 and CDR2 are SGDLS and YYNGEE. Sequencing was done on a sample of memory CD4+ T cells sorted from blood. Subset noted: CD45RA-negative fraction. This chain connects TRBV9 to TRBJ2-3; the D is unclear. This sequence originates from a man between 18 and 35 years old in good health. CDR3 sequence reads: CASSPPGKDGTDTQYF. CDR3 DNA sequence: TGTGCCAGCAGCCCCCCTGGAAAGGATGGCACAGATACGCAGTATTTT.